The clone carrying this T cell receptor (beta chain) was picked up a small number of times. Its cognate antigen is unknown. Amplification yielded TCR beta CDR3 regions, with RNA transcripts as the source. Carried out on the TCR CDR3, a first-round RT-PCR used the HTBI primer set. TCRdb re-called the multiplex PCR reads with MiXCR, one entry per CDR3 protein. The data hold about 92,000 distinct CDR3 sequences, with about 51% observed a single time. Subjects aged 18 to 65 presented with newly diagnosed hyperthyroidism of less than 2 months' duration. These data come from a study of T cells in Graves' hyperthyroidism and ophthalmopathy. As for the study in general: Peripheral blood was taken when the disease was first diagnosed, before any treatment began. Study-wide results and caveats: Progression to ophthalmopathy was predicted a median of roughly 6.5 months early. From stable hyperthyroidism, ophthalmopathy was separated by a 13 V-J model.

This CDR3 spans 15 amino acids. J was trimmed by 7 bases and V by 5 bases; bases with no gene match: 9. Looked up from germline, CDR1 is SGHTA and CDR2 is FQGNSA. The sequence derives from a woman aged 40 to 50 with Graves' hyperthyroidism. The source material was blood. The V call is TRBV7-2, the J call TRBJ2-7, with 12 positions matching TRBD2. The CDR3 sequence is CASSRWAGLAGEQYF. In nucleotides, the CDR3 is TGTGCCAGCAGCCGATGGGCGGGACTAGCGGGTGAGCAGTACTTC.